This TCR beta chain was obtained from a study of OX40 agonist ivuxolimab in advanced cancers. This table comes from immunoSEQ multiplex PCR, and its TCRdb copy is limited to in-frame clones, with some not included. The repertoire consists of about 69,000 clones, with 90% occurring once and the leading ten covering over 9.5%. This clone was counted only a few times. The germline V gene encodes CDR1 SGHTA and CDR2 FQGNSA. Trimming stripped 1 base from V and 7 bases from J, with 11 bases between. The CDR3 has 14 amino acids. The source was CD4+ or CD8+ T cells sorted from blood, collected in a trial of the OX40 agonist ivuxolimab. The sequence was obtained from an adult with an advanced solid tumor such as melanoma, head and neck, liver or kidney cancer. The chain joins TRBV7-2 to TRBJ1-5; TRBD1 might be the D (6 bases). The chain's CDR3 is CASSLVGGSQPQHF. In nucleotides, the CDR3 is TGTGCCAGCAGCTTAGTTGGGGGCAGCCAGCCCCAGCATTTT.